This note documents a single TCR beta chain sequence. This record belongs to a study of shared clonotypes between healthy human individuals. Only in-frame clones appear in the TCRdb table, and some are missing; sequencing was by immunoSEQ multiplex PCR. The sample comprises around 350,000 clones, more than 60% of which are singletons, and 10% rests with the top ten. There were no recent acute infections or vaccinations among the donors, who were healthy HIV-negative adults. Germline V gene sequence: CDR1 SGHTA, CDR2 FQGNSA. V gave up 3 bases and J gave up 4 bases, with 7 bases separating them. The length of the CDR3 is 12 residues.

The chain uses TRBV7-2 and TRBJ2-7, with D maybe TRBD2 (5 bases). The source of this sequence is a man aged 30-40 years in good health. The sequencing input was memory CD4+ T cells sorted from blood. The subset denotes: CD45RA-negative fraction. DNA for the CDR3: TGTGCCAGCAGCTTTTTAGCGTACGAGCAGTACTTC. Residues: CASSFLAYEQYF.